This TCR beta chain was sequenced in a study of cytomegalovirus exposure and HLA in healthy donors. Study-wide points: Usually a TCR sequence was rare, but some public TCRs were found in many donors. The study flagged about 150 TCR beta chains as cytomegalovirus-associated. Both high specificity and high sensitivity reportedly marked the classifier's diagnosis of cytomegalovirus status.

This clone is a singleton in its sample. Its antigen is as yet unknown. The same CDR3 can be traced to other DNA sequences in this sample. V lost 0 bases to trimming and J lost 0 bases, with 9 bases between them. This CDR3 region has 15 residues. Germline CDR1 is SGHRS and CDR2 is YFSETQ. Assay used: immunoSEQ multiplex PCR; TCRdb lists only in-frame clones, some missing. The sample yields around 60,000 clones, under 95% seen once. The source material was PBMCs. The clonotype originates from a woman between 18 and 30 years old in good health and CMV-seronegative. This sequence joins TRBV5-1 and TRBJ1-1; D gene unclear. The CDR3 protein is CASSLASGLNTEAFF. DNA for the CDR3: TGCGCCAGCAGCTTGGCTTCGGGGTTGAACACTGAAGCTTTCTTT.